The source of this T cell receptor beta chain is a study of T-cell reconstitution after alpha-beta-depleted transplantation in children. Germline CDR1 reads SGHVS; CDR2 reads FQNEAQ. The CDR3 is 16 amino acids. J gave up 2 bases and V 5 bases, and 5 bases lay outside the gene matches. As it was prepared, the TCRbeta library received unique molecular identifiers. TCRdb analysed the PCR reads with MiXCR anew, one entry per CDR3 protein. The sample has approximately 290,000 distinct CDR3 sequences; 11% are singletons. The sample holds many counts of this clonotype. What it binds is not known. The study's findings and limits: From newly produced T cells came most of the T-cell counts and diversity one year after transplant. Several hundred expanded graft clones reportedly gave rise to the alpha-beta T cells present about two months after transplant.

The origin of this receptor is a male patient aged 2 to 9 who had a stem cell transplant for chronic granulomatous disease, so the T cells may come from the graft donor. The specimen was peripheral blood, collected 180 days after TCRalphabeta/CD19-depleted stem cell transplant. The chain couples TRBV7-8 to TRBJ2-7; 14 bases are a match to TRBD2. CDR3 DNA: TGTGCCAGCAGCCCGAGGACTAGCGGGGGGACCTACGAGCAGTACTTC. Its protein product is CASSPRTSGGTYEQYF.